This T cell receptor beta chain was retrieved from a study of Ad26.COV2.S vaccination and SARS-CoV-2 variants (dated by TCRdb to the early 2020s). Background for the entire study: Donors in the vaccine arm were drawn from COV1001, a phase I-IIa trial of Ad26.COV2.S in healthy adults that was multicentre, randomized, double-blind and placebo-controlled. Dosing of Ad26.COV2.S was intramuscular, at either 5x10^10 or 1x10^11 viral particles, delivered as one shot or as two shots spaced 56 days apart. TCRbeta repertoire sequencing was used to assess the specificity and breadth of SARS-CoV-2-reactive T cell receptors after Ad26.COV2.S vaccination. A total of roughly 32 samples were included in the TCR-sequenced set, comprising around 19 Ad26.COV2.S vaccine recipients, 5 placebo recipients and 8 SARS-CoV-2 convalescent individuals. Trial participants were randomized into five groups of five, in which low-dose or high-dose Ad26.COV2.S was given once or twice, or placebo was given on both occasions. Investigators did not know the trial group allocation while performing experiments and assessing outcomes. The investigation overall reported the following: Higher spike-specific TCR breadth was observed in Ad26.COV2.S recipients than in placebo recipients (P = 0.0014). The authors noted that total T cell responses may have been underestimated by the TCR breadth and depth analyses. Vaccine and placebo recipients had similar non-spike TCR breadth, a finding consistent with the vaccine containing only spike. Substantial breadth of spike-specific CD8+ and CD4+ T cell responses was reported after vaccination. The study was not powered for comparison of responses between vaccine doses or regimens.

TCRbeta CDR3 regions were sequenced with the immunoSEQ Assay. After extraction, genomic DNA underwent amplification by bias-controlled multiplex PCR, followed by high-throughput sequencing. As for the original processing: To quantify the absolute abundance of every unique TCRbeta CDR3 region, sequences were collapsed and filtered. T cell fraction was estimated by normalizing TCRbeta template counts to usable DNA, with usable DNA measured through amplification of reference genes found in all nucleated cells. Repertoire TCRs were annotated as SARS-CoV-2-specific by exact matching of V gene, CDR3 amino acid sequence and J gene to a known reactive TCR set. MIRA supplied the reference SARS-CoV-2 TCR set, which was filtered for enrichment in COVID-19-positive ImmuneCODE repertoires so that public or cross-reactive TCRs were removed. Using the MIRA antigens, annotated TCRs were further analysed by specific ORF or by position within an ORF. Breadth was defined as the number of annotated unique rearrangements divided by the total number of unique productive rearrangements, and depth was defined as the summed frequency of the annotated unique rearrangements. Two-sided Wilcoxon rank-sum tests were applied when comparing TCR breadth between groups. TCRdb holds this immuneACCESS table with in-frame rearrangements only. Some clones are missing; in checked studies, unresolved V genes explain under half, and the rest has no known cause. V and J calls and clone size follow that table, whereas D and trimming were derived from the DNA. This sample has some 410,000 clones in its table, and approximately 92% of those were observed once. The ten largest make up over 1.5% of the sample.

A remark on this clone: Its recognized antigen is unknown. No much larger clonotype is one base removed from it; base qualities were not supplied.

The treatment or condition label, read with the paper, signifies: around 19 received Ad26.COV2.S at low or high dose, single or two shots; several received placebo; per-sample allocation not given. Repertoires of vaccine and placebo recipients were sequenced from samples collected on day 63 after the first injection. In Cohort 1b, some 25 adults aged 18-55 years were enrolled at a single site in Boston, USA, between 29 July and 7 August 2020. Ad26.COV2.S consisted of a replication-incompetent adenovirus type 26 vector by which a prefusion-stabilized SARS-CoV-2 spike protein from the original Wuhan strain was expressed. Based on the germline V gene, the CDR1 and CDR2 sequences are SNHLY and FYNNEI. The CDR3 runs 16 residues from the cysteine to the phenylalanine. Only the CDR3 region is kept as DNA, spanning 48 bases read in frame from base 1. The junction carries 14 bases between V and J, which are trimmed by 2 bases and 1 base respectively.

Recombination connected TRBV2 to TRBJ1-1; the D gene is possibly TRBD1, with 6 bases matching. Material: peripheral blood, obtained in a trial of Ad26.COV2.S vaccine versus placebo. The clonotype was recovered from a person aged 18 to 65 who received the Ad26.COV2.S COVID-19 vaccine or a placebo. At the DNA level, the sequence is TGTGCCAGCAGTGAATCCTGGGGGCGTGGGAACACTGAAGCTTTCTTT. Translated, it gives CASSESWGRGNTEAFF. Outside the CDR3, residues come from the reference TRBV2 and TRBJ1-1 proteins, so the full variable domain is: EPEVTQTPSHQVTQMGQEVILRCVPISNHLYFYWYRQILGQKVEFLVSFYNNEISEKSEIFDDQFSVERPDGSNFTLKIRSTKLEDSAMYFCASSESWGRGNTEAFFGQGTRLTVV.